Listed here are 13 T cell receptor beta chains from one sample, sequenced in a study of prognosis after radiotherapy for stage I lung cancer (dated by TCRdb to the early 2020s). The listed sequencing device is Illumina HiSeq 3000. The TCR beta CDR3 region was amplified from genomic DNA by two rounds of multiplex PCR. In the first PCR round, primers specific to each TRBV and TRBJ gene were used, and the primer sequences were filed in Chinese patent CN105087789A. TCRdb trimmed the raw reads at Q25, called clones with MiXCR and kept productive beta chains. Here each entry gathers all rows of one CDR3 protein and keeps the most common genes and DNA. The sample contains about 14,000 distinct CDR3 sequences, roughly 50% of them found a single time. Roughly 40% of the sample is in the top ten clones. The sequenced sample was PBMCs, obtained before or after stereotactic body radiation therapy (not recorded which). All receptors come from a donor aged 50 or older with non-small cell lung cancer.

This clonotype was seen repeatedly, ten times or more. This sequence joins TRBV20-1 and TRBJ1-1; tentative D call: TRBD1 (5 bases). CDR1 and CDR2 (germline): DFQATT, SNEGSKA (reference sequence). Trimming stripped 4 bases from V and 3 bases from J, with 9 bases between. The CDR3 runs 12 residues. The CDR3: CSAIQGDTEAFF. CDR3 coding DNA: TGCAGTGCTATTCAGGGAGACACTGAAGCTTTCTTT.

This clonotype was observed many times. The gene calls are TRBV7-6 and TRBJ2-5; TRBD1 or TRBD2 may be the D gene (5 bases each). The CDR3 length is 14 residues. V gave up 5 bases and J gave up 3 bases, with 13 bases separating them. In germline, CDR1 is SGHVS, CDR2 FNYEAQ. The DNA for the CDR3 is TGTGCCAGCAGCCCCCAACGGGGCGAAGAGACCCAGTACTTC. This gives the protein CASSPQRGEETQYF.

This clonotype was recorded a few times. This chain links TRBV7-2 with TRBJ2-5; 7 bases match TRBD2. The CDR3 runs to 14 residues. CDR1 and CDR2 from the germline V gene are SGHTA and FQGNSA. V shed 5 bases, J shed 5 bases, and the junction held 8 bases outside the gene matches. Written as DNA, the CDR3 is TGTGCCAGCAGCCAAGGGAGGGTGGGGGAGACCCAGTACTTC. The encoded protein is CASSQGRVGETQYF.

This rearrangement joins TRBV19 to TRBJ2-7; D is unclear. Germline values: CDR1 LNHDA, CDR2 SQIVND (reference sequence). The V and J ends lost 9 bases and 7 bases respectively, with 22 bases between them. The CDR3 spans 14 residues. This chain's CDR3 is CASRSAAVMGEQYF. CDR3 DNA sequence: TGTGCCAGCCGGTCCGCGGCAGTGATGGGTGAGCAGTACTTC.

This chain joins TRBV6-5 and TRBJ2-7, with unresolved D. V lost 2 bases and J lost 4, with 12 bases in between. This CDR3 region has 14 residues. CDR1 and CDR2 from the germline V gene are MNHEY and SVGAGI. CDR3 nucleotide sequence: TGTGCCAGCAGTTACGGGCAGAATATATACGAGCAGTACTTC. It codes for CASSYGQNIYEQYF.

This clonotype was picked up many times. The CDR3 DNA follows: TGTGCCAGCAGTGACGGACTAGCGGGGGGGCTATCCTACAATGAGCAGTTCTTC. Protein sequence: CASSDGLAGGLSYNEQFF. The chain employs TRBV2 and TRBJ2-1; 15 bases fit TRBD2. V was clipped by 3 bases and J by 1 base; unmatched bases: 4. The CDR3 runs 18 residues. Germline CDR1 is SNHLY and CDR2 is FYNNEI.

This clonotype was seen a few times. The chain is built from TRBV20-1 and TRBJ1-5; 10 positions agree with TRBD1. V lost 8 bases to trimming and J lost 5 bases; unmatched junction nucleotides: 30. The CDR3 has 21 amino acids. Germline V gene data show CDR1 as DFQATT and CDR2 as SNEGSKA (reference sequence). The CDR3 reads CSTRVRARAEVDDRGHQPQHF. CDR3 in DNA: TGCAGTACCCGCGTTAGGGCTCGAGCGGAAGTCGACGACAGGGGGCATCAGCCCCAGCATTTT.

The sample holds many counts of this clonotype. The chain joins TRBV20-1 to TRBJ2-2; 12 nucleotides agree with TRBD1. The V segment lost 1 base and the J segment 2 bases; nucleotides outside the gene matches: 11. The length of the CDR3 is 19 residues. CDR1 DFQATT and CDR2 SNEGSKA come from the germline V gene (reference sequence). CDR3 nucleotides: TGCAGTGCTAGAGCCCCTAACTCCGGGACAGGGGGCAACACCGGGGAGCTGTTTTTT. Amino acids: CSARAPNSGTGGNTGELFF.

This clonotype was recorded many times. This rearrangement joins TRBV6-5 to TRBJ2-7, with a tentative D call TRBD2 (6 bases). V was clipped by 4 bases and J by 1 base, with 11 bases between them. Germline CDR1 reads MNHEY; CDR2 reads SVGAGI. The CDR3 loop spans 14 amino acids. In nucleotides, the CDR3 is TGTGCCAGCAGTTTGGCGGGGACTTCCTACGAGCAGTACTTC. It yields the protein CASSLAGTSYEQYF.

The sample holds many counts of this clonotype. The gene calls are TRBV7-3 and TRBJ2-1, with 8 positions matching TRBD2. J lost 8 bases, V lost 3 bases, and 6 bases had no gene match. Germline V CDR1 and CDR2: SGHTA, FQGTGA. CDR3 length: 14 residues. CDR3 nucleotides: TGTGCCAGCAGCTTCGGGCGGGGGGCCCATGAGCAGTTCTTC. It is translated as CASSFGRGAHEQFF.

This clonotype was recorded at least ten times. This clone may be a read error of a much larger clone one base away. The chain has TRBV2 and TRBJ2-3; TRBD2 matches at 11 bases. Germline CDR1 SNHLY, CDR2 FYNNEI. Losses at the gene ends were 7 bases for V and 5 bases for J; bases not matched to a gene: 14. The CDR3 runs 17 residues. The CDR3 DNA follows: TGTGCCAGCACTAAAGGGAGACTAGCGGGAAATAGAGATACGCAGTATTTT. It codes for CASTKGRLAGNRDTQYF.

This clonotype was detected ten times or more. The chain combines TRBV2 with TRBJ2-3, with 7 bases identical to TRBD1. With V trimmed by 6 bases and J by 2 bases, 8 bases remained unmatched. The germline V gene has CDR1 SNHLY and CDR2 FYNNEI. The CDR3 sequence is 15 residues long. CDR3 region: CASRRMGQITDTQYF. CDR3 nucleotides: TGTGCCAGCAGAAGAATGGGACAGATCACAGATACGCAGTATTTT. The complete variable domain, with remaining parts taken from reference TRBV2 and TRBJ2-3, reads EPEVTQTPSHQVTQMGQEVILRCVPISNHLYFYWYRQILGQKVEFLVSFYNNEISEKSEIFDDQFSVERPDGSNFTLKIRSTKLEDSAMYFCASRRMGQITDTQYFGPGTRLTVL.

This clonotype was seen many times. This chain connects TRBV2 to TRBJ1-6; D might be TRBD1 (6 bases). The CDR3 sequence is 13 residues long. The V end lost 10 bases, the J end lost 9 bases, and 16 bases lay between the germline ends. Germline CDR1 reads SNHLY; CDR2 reads FYNNEI. CDR3 sequence (DNA): TGTGCCACGGGACAAGACTCATTTTCACCCCTCCACTTT. Translating it yields CATGQDSFSPLHF. The full variable domain, rest sourced from reference TRBV2 and TRBJ1-6, is EPEVTQTPSHQVTQMGQEVILRCVPISNHLYFYWYRQILGQKVEFLVSFYNNEISEKSEIFDDQFSVERPDGSNFTLKIRSTKLEDSAMYFCATGQDSFSPLHFGNGTRLTVT.